Listed below are T cell receptor beta chains from one sample, sequenced in a study of Graves' ophthalmopathy and Graves' hyperthyroidism. TCRdb re-called the multiplex PCR reads with MiXCR, one entry per CDR3 protein. Of about 500,000 distinct CDR3 sequences listed, under 45% are singletons. The specimen was peripheral blood or thyroid tissue (not recorded which). The receptors derive from an adult man with Graves' hyperthyroidism. Each CDR3 is given with its conserved first and last residue. Fields, in order: V gene, D gene, clone size, J gene, CDR3 DNA, CDR3 protein. A D gene is named only where the DNA matches it firmly. Not every row has a clone size; where given, it reads once, few, many or a size class.

TRBV25-1,NA,NA,TRBJ2-7,TGTGCAGCGACAGTCCTAATCGACGAGCAGTACTTC,CAATVLIDEQYF
TRBV6-5,NA,NA,TRBJ1-4,TGTGCCAGCAGTCCGGACGGGGCTAATGAAAAACTGTTTTTT,CASSPDGANEKLFF
TRBV9,TRBD1,NA,TRBJ2-7,TGTGCCAGCAGCCGATCGGACAGGACGTCCTACGAGCAGTACTTC,CASSRSDRTSYEQYF
TRBV24-1,TRBD2,NA,TRBJ2-2,TGTGCCACCAGTGACCAAAGCGGGAGAGGCACCGGGGAGCTGTTTTTT,CATSDQSGRGTGELFF
TRBV12-3/TRBV12-4,NA,few,TRBJ2-2,TGTGCCAGCAGTCGGAGGGGTACCGGGGAGCTGTTTTTT,CASSRRGTGELFF
TRBV4-1,TRBD1,many,TRBJ1-2,TGCGCCAGCAGCCCTCGGACAGGGGCCAAAACGTACTATGGCTACACCTTC,CASSPRTGAKTYYGYTF
TRBV10-3,TRBD2,many,TRBJ2-5,TGTGCCATCAGTGAACTAGCGGGAGTGGAGACCCAGTACTTC,CAISELAGVETQYF
TRBV6-5,NA,many,TRBJ1-5,TGTGCCAGCAGTACAGGGAACAATCAGCCCCAGCATTTT,CASSTGNNQPQHF
TRBV10-3,NA,many,TRBJ2-7,TGTGCCATCAATCCGGACAGATCCTACGAGCAGTACTTC,CAINPDRSYEQYF
TRBV5-1,NA,few,TRBJ1-1,TGCGCCAGCAGCTTGGGGGACAACATATTGAACACTGAAGCTTTCTTT,CASSLGDNILNTEAFF
TRBV6-5,NA,many,TRBJ1-6,TGTGCCAGCAGTCCCTCACCGCTGTCACCCCTCCACTTT,CASSPSPLSPLHF
TRBV12-3/TRBV12-4,NA,many,TRBJ1-3,TGTGCCAGCAGGCTGGGGCTCCGGGACCCAAGGTTT,CASRLGLRDPRF
TRBV12-3/TRBV12-4,NA,few,TRBJ2-3,TGTGCCAGCAGCGCCGACAGGATGACAGATACGCAGTATTTT,CASSADRMTDTQYF
TRBV2,TRBD1,NA,TRBJ2-5,TGTGCCAGCATCACCGGGACAGGGGTTTCGGAGACCCAGTACTTC,CASITGTGVSETQYF
TRBV6-1,NA,many,TRBJ1-1,TGTGCCAGCAGTGAAGTCTACCATGTTGTCGCTGAAGCTTTCTTT,CASSEVYHVVAEAFF
TRBV10-2,NA,NA,TRBJ1-2,TGCGCCAGCAGTGGCGTTACAGGGAACTATGGCTACACCTTC,CASSGVTGNYGYTF
TRBV24-1,NA,NA,TRBJ2-5,TGTGCCACCAGTGAGGGCGGTGACTACAATGAGCAGTACTTC,CATSEGGDYNEQYF
TRBV7-3,NA,few,TRBJ2-2,TGTGCCAGCAGTTTATCACAGGTGTACACCGGGGAGCTGTTTTTT,CASSLSQVYTGELFF
TRBV7-9,NA,few,TRBJ2-7,TGTGCCAGCAGCCAGTTTTGGGACCGGGCAGAGGACGAGCAGTACTTC,CASSQFWDRAEDEQYF
TRBV6-6,TRBD1,NA,TRBJ1-3,TGTGCCAGCAGACTGGACAGGGTAGACGGAAACACCATATATTTT,CASRLDRVDGNTIYF
TRBV19,NA,many,TRBJ1-1,TGTGCCAGTAGTAATAGGGAGTCGAACACTGAAGCTTTCTTT,CASSNRESNTEAFF
TRBV5-1,TRBD1,NA,TRBJ1-4,TGCGCCAGCAGCTTGGAGGGACAGGGAATCTCGCGAGGTGAAAAACTGTTTTTT,CASSLEGQGISRGEKLFF
TRBV29-1,TRBD1,NA,TRBJ1-5,TGCAGCGATAACGCCGGGACAGGGGGCTCTTTAGGCAATCAGCCCCAGCATTTT,CSDNAGTGGSLGNQPQHF
TRBV9,NA,many,TRBJ2-1,TGTGCCAGCAGCCCAGAGGGAGAAAACCCCTACAATGAGCAGTTCTTC,CASSPEGENPYNEQFF
TRBV7-3,TRBD1,NA,TRBJ2-5,TGTGCCAGCAGCCAAGAAATCCCCGGACAGGGCGGCGAGACCCAGTACTTC,CASSQEIPGQGGETQYF
TRBV29-1,NA,few,TRBJ2-5,TGCAGCGTTGGGGGGACCCAGTACTTC,CSVGGTQYF
TRBV20-1,NA,NA,TRBJ2-3,TGCAGTGCTAGAGATCCCGGGGATATGGGCACAGATACGCAGTATTTT,CSARDPGDMGTDTQYF
TRBV6-1,NA,few,TRBJ1-5,TGTGCCAGCAGGCCGATAGGGAGCAATCAGCCCCAGCATTTT,CASRPIGSNQPQHF
TRBV2,TRBD1,many,TRBJ1-5,TGTGCCAGCGGACAGGCCTATAGCAATCAGCCCCAGCATTTT,CASGQAYSNQPQHF
TRBV12-3/TRBV12-4,TRBD1,many,TRBJ1-2,TGTGCCAGCAGTTTCCCGCCCGGGACAGGGAACTATGGCTACACCTTC,CASSFPPGTGNYGYTF
TRBV7-9,NA,NA,TRBJ1-1,TGTGCCAGCAGCTTACCGCCTTGGACAGAAGCTTTCTTT,CASSLPPWTEAFF
TRBV11-2,NA,NA,TRBJ1-3,TGTGCCAGCAGCTTCCCAGGGCTCTCTGGAAACACCATATATTTT,CASSFPGLSGNTIYF
TRBV18,NA,few,TRBJ2-2,TGTGCCAGCTCACGACCGTCCGGGGAGCTGTTTTTT,CASSRPSGELFF
TRBV5-1,NA,many,TRBJ2-7,TGCGCCAGCAGCTTGAGGGGGGCGCCCGAGCAGTACTTC,CASSLRGAPEQYF
TRBV12-3/TRBV12-4,TRBD2,many,TRBJ2-7,TGTGCCAGCAATCCGGGGGGTCCGACCTACGAGCAGTACTTC,CASNPGGPTYEQYF
TRBV29-1,NA,once,TRBJ2-7,TGCAGCGTCCTATATACAGGGAACGAGCAGTACTTC,CSVLYTGNEQYF
TRBV6-6,TRBD1,NA,TRBJ2-3,TGTGCCAGCAGTTACGGTACAGGACAGGGGGCAGATACGCAGTATTTT,CASSYGTGQGADTQYF
TRBV7-8,NA,many,TRBJ1-5,TGTGCCAGCAGCTCCCGGGGAGGGGGGAACCAGCCCCAGCATTTT,CASSSRGGGNQPQHF
TRBV2,NA,few,TRBJ2-7,TGTGCCAGCAGGGAAGGCGAGCAGTACTTC,CASREGEQYF
TRBV29-1,TRBD2,many,TRBJ2-7,TGCAGCGTTTCTAGCGGGATCATCTACGAGCAGTACTTC,CSVSSGIIYEQYF
TRBV29-1,NA,once,TRBJ1-1,TGCAGCCTGAACAGCAACATGAACACTGAAGCTTTCTTT,CSLNSNMNTEAFF
TRBV5-1,TRBD2,NA,TRBJ2-7,TGCGCCAGCAGCCACCGGACTAGCGGGGGGTACGAGCAGTACTTC,CASSHRTSGGYEQYF
TRBV5-1,NA,NA,TRBJ1-1,TGCGCCAGCAGCTCGGACTATGTGGGGAACACTGAAGCTTTCTTT,CASSSDYVGNTEAFF
TRBV12-3/TRBV12-4,TRBD2,many,TRBJ2-5,TGTGCCAGCAGTCGCGGACTAGCGGGAGGTGGCACCGAAGAGACCCAGTACTTC,CASSRGLAGGGTEETQYF
TRBV6-5,NA,many,TRBJ1-1,TGTGCCAGCAGAGCAGGGTACACTGAAGCTTTCTTT,CASRAGYTEAFF
TRBV12-3/TRBV12-4,TRBD1,many,TRBJ2-7,TGTGCCAGCACTGGGACAGGGGCCTACGAGCAGTACTTC,CASTGTGAYEQYF
TRBV19,NA,many,TRBJ2-2,TGTGCCAGCTGGGGTAGCGACAGATCCACCGGGGAGCTGTTTTTT,CASWGSDRSTGELFF
TRBV7-2,NA,NA,TRBJ1-6,TGTGCCAGCGGGCGGACAGTGTGTAATTCACCCCTCCACTTT,CASGRTVCNSPLHF
TRBV20-1,TRBD1,many,TRBJ2-7,TGCGGACAGGGACACCCAAACTCCTACGAGCAGTACTTC,CGQGHPNSYEQYF
TRBV6-1,TRBD1,NA,TRBJ2-7,TGTGCCAGCATCCTAGGGACAGATCATTACGAGCAGTACTTC,CASILGTDHYEQYF